The 19 T cell receptor beta chains below come from one sample, sequenced in a study of blood T cell repertoires in COVID-19. Assay: immunoSEQ multiplex PCR; the TCRdb copy retains only in-frame clones and omits some. Here the sample spans 200,000 to 250,000 clones, 85% to 90% being singletons. The sequencing sample was made of peripheral blood. These receptors originate from a man in his fifties with acute or convalescent COVID-19.

Here the CDR3 DNA reads TGTGCCAGCAGGCGACAGGGGGGCACTAATGAAAAACTGTTTTTT. It yields the protein CASRRQGGTNEKLFF. This chain uses TRBV2 with TRBJ1-4; 9 bases are shared with TRBD1. J lost 2 bases, V lost 6 bases, and 4 bases had no gene match. CDR1 is SNHLY, CDR2 FYNNEI, per germline. There are 15 residues in the CDR3.

V and J are TRBV25-1 and TRBJ2-7; TRBD1 matches 7 bases. The CDR3 runs 15 residues. The J segment lost 1 base and the V segment lost 5 bases, leaving 8 bases of the junction unmatched. The V gene's germline CDR1 is MGHDK and CDR2 SYGVNS. The chain's CDR3 is CASSPHNRGSYEQYF. In DNA form, the CDR3 reads TGTGCCAGCAGTCCGCACAACAGGGGATCCTACGAGCAGTACTTC.

The chain employs TRBV3-1 (or the pseudogene TRBV3-2) and TRBJ1-2; the match to TRBD1 covers 7 bases. Trimming took 4 bases from V and 4 from J; bases not matched to a gene: 6. CDR1 is LGHDT, CDR2 YNNKEL, per germline (reference sequence). There are 14 residues in the CDR3. The CDR3 loop reads CASSRLDRSYGYTF. The CDR3 DNA sequence: TGTGCCAGCAGCCGACTGGACAGGAGCTATGGCTACACCTTC.

The V gene is TRBV20-1, the J gene TRBJ2-1, with 7 bases matching TRBD2. This CDR3 is 14 amino acids long. V trimming: 3 bases; J trimming: 1 base; junction bases outside the gene matches: 3. Germline CDR1 DFQATT, CDR2 SNEGSKA (reference sequence). The CDR3 region has the DNA TGCAGTGCTAGTCCCGGGGGGTCCTACAATGAGCAGTTCTTC. Its translation: CSASPGGSYNEQFF.

This clone was counted between two and nine times. The chain uses TRBV2 and TRBJ2-1; maybe TRBD1 (6 bases). With 2 bases removed from V and 15 bases from J, the gap between germline ends came to 17 bases. Germline V gene sequence: CDR1 SNHLY, CDR2 FYNNEI. This CDR3 is 13 amino acids long. CDR3 coding DNA: TGTGCCAGCAGTGAAAGGGGACAAAGCGTTCCGTTCTTC. Its translation is CASSERGQSVPFF.

The chain uses TRBV5-1 and TRBJ1-1; D unresolved. The CDR3 totals 15 residues. CDR1 and CDR2 from the germline V gene are SGHRS and YFSETQ. V dropped 0 bases and J dropped 0 bases, with 9 bases sitting between them. The DNA for the CDR3 is TGCGCCAGCAGCTTGGAAGCTGAAATGAACACTGAAGCTTTCTTT. Translating it yields CASSLEAEMNTEAFF.

CDR3 coding DNA: TGCAGCTCACACGTGAACACTGAAGCTTTCTTT. This encodes CSSHVNTEAFF. The genes are TRBV29-1 and TRBJ1-1; D gene uncertain. Trimming shortened V by 8 bases and J by 0 bases, and 7 bases separated the two germline ends. CDR3 length: 11 amino acids. Germline-derived CDR1 and CDR2 are SQVTM and ANQGSEA. Full variable domain (rest looked up from reference TRBV29-1 and TRBJ1-1): SAVISQKPSRDICQRGTSLTIQCQVDSQVTMMFWYRQQPGQSLTLIATANQGSEATYESGFVIDKFPISRPNLTFSTLTVSNMSPEDSSIYLCSSHVNTEAFFGQGTRLTVV.

The V call is TRBV19, the J call TRBJ2-7; 9 bases are shared with TRBD1. The germline V gene has CDR1 LNHDA and CDR2 SQIVND (reference sequence). The CDR3 has 17 residues. The ends lost 5 bases at V and 3 bases at J; junction bases unmatched: 14. The CDR3 bases are TGTGCCAGTAGTGCCCCAGGGCGGACAGGGGTTTTCTACGAGCAGTACTTC. As protein: CASSAPGRTGVFYEQYF.

The J gene is TRBJ1-5, the V gene TRBV29-1; no firm D call. The V and J ends lost 5 bases and 4 bases respectively, with 9 bases between them. The CDR3 loop spans 12 amino acids. The V gene's germline CDR1 is SQVTM and CDR2 ANQGSEA. The CDR3 DNA follows: TGCAGCGTTTTCTCCCCTAATCAGCCCCAGCATTTT. Protein: CSVFSPNQPQHF.

The CDR3 loop reads CASSLTGQSNYGYTF. In DNA form, the CDR3 reads TGTGCCAGCAGCTTGACGGGACAAAGTAACTATGGCTACACCTTC. The rearrangement links TRBV5-6 to TRBJ1-2; TRBD1 might be the D (6 bases). The germline V gene encodes CDR1 SGHDT and CDR2 YYEEEE. V lost 1 base and J lost 1, with 11 bases in between. The CDR3 loop spans 15 amino acids.

J is TRBJ2-5 and V is TRBV9; 12 bases map to TRBD2. J was trimmed by 2 bases and V by 0 bases; bases with no gene match: 2. This CDR3 spans 16 amino acids. Germline V gives CDR1 SGDLS, CDR2 YYNGEE. CDR3 DNA: TGTGCCAGCAGCGTAGGACTAGCGGGGGATCAAGAGACCCAGTACTTC. Its protein product is CASSVGLAGDQETQYF. Together with reference TRBV9 and TRBJ2-5, the CDR3 gives the full variable domain: DSGVTQTPKHLITATGQRVTLRCSPRSGDLSVYWYQQSLDQGLQFLIQYYNGEERAKGNILERFSAQQFPDLHSELNLSSLELGDSALYFCASSVGLAGDQETQYFGPGTRLLVL.

V and J are TRBV5-8 and TRBJ1-2, with a possible D match to TRBD1 (6 bases). In germline, CDR1 is SGHTS, CDR2 YDEGEE. The V gene lost 3 bases and the J gene lost 2 bases, with 11 bases spanning the gap. This CDR3 has 14 amino acids. CDR3 loop: CASSSTGPNYGYTF. The CDR3 nucleotides are TGTGCCAGCAGCTCCACAGGGCCCAACTATGGCTACACCTTC.

The chain links TRBV28 to TRBJ1-1; D remains unclear. CDR1 is MDHEN and CDR2 is SYDVKM in the germline V gene. The V and J ends lost 3 bases and 0 bases respectively, with 5 bases between them. The CDR3 consists of 13 residues. The chain's CDR3 is CASSLGMNTEAFF. In DNA form, the CDR3 reads TGTGCCAGCAGTTTGGGCATGAACACTGAAGCTTTCTTT.

This CDR3 reads CASSLRASGPQDEQFF. The CDR3 DNA follows: TGTGCCAGCAGCTTACGGGCTAGCGGGCCCCAGGATGAGCAGTTCTTC. The V gene is TRBV7-3, the J gene TRBJ2-1; 8 nucleotides align to TRBD2. The V segment lost 2 bases and the J segment 8 bases; nucleotides outside the gene matches: 11. CDR1 and CDR2 (germline): SGHTA, FQGTGA. There are 16 residues in the CDR3.

The chain couples TRBV5-6 to TRBJ1-5; tentative D call: TRBD1 (6 bases). The CDR3 runs 15 residues. Trimming stripped 4 bases from V and 2 bases from J, with 13 bases between. Germline CDR1 and CDR2: SGHDT and YYEEEE. For the CDR3, the DNA is TGTGCCAGCAGCCTACAGGGTAGGGGCAATCAGCCCCAGCATTTT. It codes for CASSLQGRGNQPQHF.

The chain uses TRBV7-9 and TRBJ2-7, with D perhaps assigned TRBD1 or TRBD2 (5 bases each). This CDR3 is built from 12 residues. Germline V lookup: CDR1 SEHNR, CDR2 FQNEAQ (reference sequence). V shed 5 bases and J shed 3 bases, with 8 bases lying between them. CDR3 nucleotides: TGTGCCAGCAGCAGGGACGGCTACGAGCAGTACTTC. Protein product: CASSRDGYEQYF.

V is TRBV5-1 and J is TRBJ1-5; D is uncertain. The CDR3 extends over 13 amino acids. Germline V CDR1 and CDR2: SGHRS, YFSETQ. V was trimmed by 2 bases and J by 4 bases, leaving 7 bases between them. This CDR3 reads CASSFSLNQPQHF. Here the CDR3 DNA reads TGCGCCAGCAGCTTTAGTTTGAATCAGCCCCAGCATTTT. Variable domain in full (rest from reference TRBV5-1 and TRBJ1-5): KAGVTQTPRYLIKTRGQQVTLSCSPISGHRSVSWYQQTPGQGLQFLFEYFSETQRNKGNFPGRFSGRQFSNSRSEMNVSTLELGDSALYLCASSFSLNQPQHFGDGTRLSIL.

The J gene is TRBJ1-4, the V gene TRBV7-9; no clear D gene. This CDR3 is 14 amino acids long. Trimming removed 5 bases from V and 3 bases from J, with 10 bases in between. Germline V lookup: CDR1 SEHNR, CDR2 FQNEAQ (reference sequence). CDR3 in amino acids: CASSLSAANEKLFF. DNA of the CDR3: TGTGCCAGCAGCCTATCGGCGGCTAATGAAAAACTGTTTTTT.

The rearrangement uses TRBV27 and TRBJ2-6; D is ambiguous. Trimming took off 5 bases at V and 5 bases at J, with 16 bases between the two ends. The CDR3 is 16 amino acids. CDR1 is MNHEY, CDR2 SMNVEV, per germline (reference sequence). CDR3 region: CASSRRTQRRANVLTF. CDR3 bases: TGTGCCAGCAGTCGCCGTACCCAGAGGAGGGCCAACGTCCTGACTTTC.